This is a list of T cell receptor beta chains from one sample in a study of identical twins. TCRdb analysed the 5' RACE reads with MiXCR anew, one entry per CDR3 protein. The sample carries about 730,000 distinct CDR3 sequences, roughly 20% recorded once. These records were also assigned to another study, of T cells expressing NK-cell markers.

Sequenced: PBMCs. The receptor source for this set is a woman between 18 and 30 years old in good health. Both conserved end residues are part of each CDR3. The D gene is left open where the match is weak. Clone size is shown for a subset of rows, as once, few, many or a class of expanded clone.

V: TRBV4-2; J: TRBJ2-7; D: TRBD2; size: .; CDR3: CASSPGLETYEQYF; DNA: TGTGCCAGCAGCCCTGGACTAGAAACCTACGAGCAGTACTTC
V: TRBV29-1; J: TRBJ2-3; D: .; size: .; CDR3: CSVEARSSRADTQYF; DNA: TGCAGCGTTGAAGCGCGGAGTAGCAGGGCAGATACGCAGTATTTT
V: TRBV5-1; J: TRBJ2-2; D: .; size: few; CDR3: CASSSVPPAQGVTGELFF; DNA: TGCGCCAGCAGCTCCGTCCCCCCGGCACAGGGCGTTACCGGGGAGCTGTTTTTT
V: TRBV20-1; J: TRBJ2-2; D: .; size: .; CDR3: CSAGEGGPDTGELFF; DNA: TGCAGTGCGGGGGAGGGGGGGCCGGACACCGGGGAGCTGTTTTTT
V: TRBV5-1; J: TRBJ2-5; D: .; size: .; CDR3: CASSLDGRNQETQYF; DNA: TGCGCCAGCAGCTTGGACGGGCGGAACCAAGAGACCCAGTACTTC
V: TRBV10-3; J: TRBJ1-1; D: .; size: .; CDR3: CAISDGTPQIGTEAFF; DNA: TGTGCCATCAGTGACGGGACACCCCAGATCGGGACTGAAGCTTTCTTT
V: TRBV29-1; J: TRBJ2-7; D: .; size: .; CDR3: CSVGGPGRIGEQYF; DNA: TGCAGCGTAGGGGGGCCAGGTCGAATAGGGGAGCAGTACTTC
V: TRBV20-1; J: TRBJ2-7; D: TRBD2; size: .; CDR3: CSARLAGDLYEQYF; DNA: TGCAGTGCTAGGCTAGCGGGAGACCTCTACGAGCAGTACTTC
V: TRBV7-9; J: TRBJ1-1; D: .; size: .; CDR3: CASSSLRGRERPEAFF; DNA: TGTGCCAGCAGCTCATTAAGGGGCAGAGAACGGCCTGAAGCTTTCTTT
V: TRBV9; J: TRBJ2-2; D: .; size: few; CDR3: CASSSQRTAREELFF; DNA: TGTGCCAGCAGCTCCCAACGGACCGCTCGAGAGGAGCTGTTTTTT
V: TRBV7-8; J: TRBJ2-3; D: .; size: many; CDR3: CASSQTEAQYF; DNA: TGTGCCAGCAGCCAAACCGAGGCCCAGTATTTT
V: TRBV20-1; J: TRBJ2-3; D: .; size: .; CDR3: CSASDSNTQYF; DNA: TGCAGTGCTTCCGACTCTAATACGCAGTATTTT
V: TRBV20-1; J: TRBJ2-5; D: .; size: .; CDR3: CSARLGAEGEETQYF; DNA: TGCAGTGCCCGTTTGGGAGCGGAAGGGGAAGAGACCCAGTACTTC
V: TRBV7-2; J: TRBJ2-7; D: TRBD2; size: few; CDR3: CASSHRLAGASHYEQYF; DNA: TGTGCCAGCAGCCACCGACTAGCGGGAGCCTCCCATTACGAGCAGTACTTC